Here is one T cell receptor (beta chain) with its context. Its antigen is as yet unknown. This sample is drawn from a study of T cell responses to AZD1222 COVID-19 vaccine. About the study: Pooled together were second doses at about 4 or about 12 weeks. Findings of the study overall: Two AZD1222 administrations were followed by greater Spike-specific TCR breadth and depth. White British people made up most donors, females outnumbered males, and clonal diversity was possibly underestimated.

The CDR3 consists of 14 residues. The V and J ends lost 0 bases and 7 bases, in that order; junction bases with no gene match: 2. The germline V gene has CDR1 SGHRS and CDR2 YFSETQ. Data came from immunoSEQ multiplex PCR; TCRdb stores just in-frame clones and leaves some out. Of 100,000 to 150,000 clones in the sample, 89% were seen once. This receptor was identified in an adult in good health. The V gene is TRBV5-1, the J gene TRBJ2-2, with TRBD2 identical over 8 bases. This material consisted of peripheral blood, taken on day 0 of AZD1222 vaccination. CDR3 DNA: TGCGCCAGCAGCTTGGGACTAGCGATCGGGGAGCTGTTTTTT. It specifies CASSLGLAIGELFF.